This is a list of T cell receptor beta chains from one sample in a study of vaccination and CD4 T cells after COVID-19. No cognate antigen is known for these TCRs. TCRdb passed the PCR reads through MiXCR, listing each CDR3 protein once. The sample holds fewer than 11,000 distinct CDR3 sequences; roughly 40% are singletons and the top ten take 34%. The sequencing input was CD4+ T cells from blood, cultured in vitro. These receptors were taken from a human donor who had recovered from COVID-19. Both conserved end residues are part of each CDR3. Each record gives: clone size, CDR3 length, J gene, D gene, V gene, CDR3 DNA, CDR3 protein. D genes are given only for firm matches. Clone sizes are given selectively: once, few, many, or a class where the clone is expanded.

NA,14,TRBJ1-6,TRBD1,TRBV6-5,TGTGCCAGCGGTTACCGGGACAGGGGTTCACCCCTCCACTTT,CASGYRDRGSPLHF
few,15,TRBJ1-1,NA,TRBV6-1,TGTGCCAGCAGACGCACATTAAACGGGGACACTGAAGCTTTCTTT,CASRRTLNGDTEAFF
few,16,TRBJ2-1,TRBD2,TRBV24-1,TGTGCCACCAGTGGTGGGCGGGGGAGCTCCTACAATGAGCAGTTCTTC,CATSGGRGSSYNEQFF
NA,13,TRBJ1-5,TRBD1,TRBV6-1,TGTGCCAGCGTCGACAGGGAAGTTGAGCCCCAGCATTTT,CASVDREVEPQHF
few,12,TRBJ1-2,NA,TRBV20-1,TGCAGTGCTAGAATGGGTTTGGATGGCTACACCTTC,CSARMGLDGYTF
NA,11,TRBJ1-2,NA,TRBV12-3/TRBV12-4,TGTGCCAGCAGTTTAGGGGGGGGCTACACCTTC,CASSLGGGYTF
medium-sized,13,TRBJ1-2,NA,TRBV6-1,TGTGCCAGCAGTGACGTCGCGCCCTATGGCTACACCTTC,CASSDVAPYGYTF
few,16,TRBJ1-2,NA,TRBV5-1,TGCGCCAGCAGCTTGGGAGGGATTCAGACTAACTATGGCTACACCTTC,CASSLGGIQTNYGYTF
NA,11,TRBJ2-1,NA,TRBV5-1,TGCGCCAGCAGCTTGGGAGCAGGGCAGTTCTTC,CASSLGAGQFF
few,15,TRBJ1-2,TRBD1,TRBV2,TGTGCCAGCAGTAATCCAGGGGGCGCTAACTATGGCTACACCTTC,CASSNPGGANYGYTF
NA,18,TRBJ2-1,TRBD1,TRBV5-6,TGTGCCAGCAGCCCCGGGACAGGGAGCTTTCAGGCCTACAATGAGCAGTTCTTC,CASSPGTGSFQAYNEQFF
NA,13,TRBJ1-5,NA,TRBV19,TGTGCCAGTAACGGGGGGCGCAATCAGCCCCAGCATTTT,CASNGGRNQPQHF
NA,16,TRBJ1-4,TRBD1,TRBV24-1,TGTGCCACCACCTCGGGACAGATAGTAAGGGGTGAAAAACTGTTTTTT,CATTSGQIVRGEKLFF
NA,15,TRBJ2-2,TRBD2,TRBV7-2,TGTGCCAGCACCCTCAGCGGGGGGAGTACCGGGGAGCTGTTTTTT,CASTLSGGSTGELFF
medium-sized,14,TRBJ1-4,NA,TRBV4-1,TGCGCCAGCAGCCAAGACGGCACAGGGTGGAGACTGTTTTTT,CASSQDGTGWRLFF
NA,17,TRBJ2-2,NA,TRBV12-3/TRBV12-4,TGTGCCAGCAGCCTCGGACCCTCGCCTACCAACACCGGGGAGCTGTTTTTT,CASSLGPSPTNTGELFF
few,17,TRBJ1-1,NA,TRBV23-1,TGCGCCAGCAGTCAATCAAAACTACAGGGATGGGCCACTGAAGCTTTCTTT,CASSQSKLQGWATEAFF
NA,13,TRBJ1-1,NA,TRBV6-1,TGTGCCACCAAGGGGGGACAGAACACTGAAGCTTTCTTT,CATKGGQNTEAFF
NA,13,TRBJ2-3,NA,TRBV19,TGTGCCTCGCAGAACTCCCCCTCCTATACGCAGTATTTT,CASQNSPSYTQYF
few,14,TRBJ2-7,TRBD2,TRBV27,TGTGCCAGCGGCCGTACCAGCGGGGTTTACGAGCAGTACTTC,CASGRTSGVYEQYF
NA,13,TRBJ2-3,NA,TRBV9,TGTGCCAGCGAGGGGTCAGGAGGGGATACGCAATATTTT,CASEGSGGDTQYF
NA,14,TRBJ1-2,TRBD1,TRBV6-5,TGTGCCAGCAGTTACTTGGGGACAGGGCATGGCTACACCTTC,CASSYLGTGHGYTF
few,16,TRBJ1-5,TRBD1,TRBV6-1,TGTGCCAGCAGTGAAGCTTTGGGACAGGCAGGTCAGCCCCAGCATTTT,CASSEALGQAGQPQHF
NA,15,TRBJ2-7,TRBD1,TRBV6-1,TGTGCCAGCAGTCAGGGACAGGGTTACTCCTACGAGCAGTACTTC,CASSQGQGYSYEQYF
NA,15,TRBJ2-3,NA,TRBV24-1,TGTGCCACCAGTGAAGGTTCAGGTGGGACAGATACGCAGTATTTT,CATSEGSGGTDTQYF
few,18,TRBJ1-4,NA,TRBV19,TGTGCCAGTAGTATGTTCGTCGACGAGGGCCTCAAGAATGAAAAACTGTTTTTT,CASSMFVDEGLKNEKLFF
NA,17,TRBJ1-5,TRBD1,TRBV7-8,TGTGCCAGCAGCCCCGAACCGGGACAGGGGCGAGGGCAGCCCCAGCATTTT,CASSPEPGQGRGQPQHF
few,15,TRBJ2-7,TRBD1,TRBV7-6,TGTGCCAGCAGCCCCCAACCGGACAGGGGGTTTGGGCAGTACTTC,CASSPQPDRGFGQYF
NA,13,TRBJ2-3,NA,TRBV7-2,TGTGCCAGCAGCATCGCTAGCGCCGATACGCAGTATTTT,CASSIASADTQYF
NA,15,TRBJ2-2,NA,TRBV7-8,TGTGCCAGCAGCTTGGTCAGGGGGAACACCGGGGAGCTGTTTTTT,CASSLVRGNTGELFF
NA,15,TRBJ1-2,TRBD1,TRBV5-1,TGCGCCAGCAGCTTGGCCTCAGGGGGCAACTATGGCTACACCTTC,CASSLASGGNYGYTF
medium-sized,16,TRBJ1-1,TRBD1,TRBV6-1,TGTGCCAGCACCCACAGGGGCCCAACAAACGAGGGCGAAGCTTTCTTT,CASTHRGPTNEGEAFF
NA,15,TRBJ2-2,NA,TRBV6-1,TGTGCCAGCGGTACTCTAAGATTGAACACCGGGGAGCTGTTTTTT,CASGTLRLNTGELFF
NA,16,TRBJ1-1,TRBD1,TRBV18,TGTGCCAGCTCAATAAACAGGGGGCAGATGGGCACTGAAGCTTTCTTT,CASSINRGQMGTEAFF
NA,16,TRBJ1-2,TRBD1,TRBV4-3,TGCGCCAGCAGCCAAGCTTACAGGGGGCCCAACTATGGCTACACCTTC,CASSQAYRGPNYGYTF
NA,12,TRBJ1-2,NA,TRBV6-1,TGTGCCAGCAGATCAGGGGACTATGGCTACACCTTC,CASRSGDYGYTF
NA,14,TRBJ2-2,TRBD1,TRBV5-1,TGCGCCAGCACCGGCGGACAGGGTTACGGGGAGCTGTTTTTT,CASTGGQGYGELFF
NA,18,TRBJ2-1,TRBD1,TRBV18,TGTGCCAGCTCATCTCTCCCCACGTCCGGGACAGGGGCCAATGAGCAGTTCTTC,CASSSLPTSGTGANEQFF
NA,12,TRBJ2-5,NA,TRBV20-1,TGCAGTGCTAGCGTTTACCAAGAGACCCAGTACTTC,CSASVYQETQYF
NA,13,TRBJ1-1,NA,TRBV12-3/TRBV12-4,TGTGCCAGCAGTTTGAGGGGGAACACTGAAGCTTTCTTT,CASSLRGNTEAFF
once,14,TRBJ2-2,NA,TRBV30,TGTGCCTGGAGATTGGGGTCGGACACCGGGGAGCTGTTTTTT,CAWRLGSDTGELFF
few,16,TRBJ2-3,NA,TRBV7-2,TGTGCCAGCACCTCCCCCGGAGGGCAGAGGGCAGATACGCAGTATTTT,CASTSPGGQRADTQYF
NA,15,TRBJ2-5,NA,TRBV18,TGTGCCAGCTCACCGGGTGCTGCTTACCAAGAGACCCAGTACTTC,CASSPGAAYQETQYF
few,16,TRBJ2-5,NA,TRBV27,TGTGCCAGCAGCCAAATCGGTGGGGGGACGGGAGAGACCCAGTACTTC,CASSQIGGGTGETQYF
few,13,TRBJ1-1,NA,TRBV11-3,TGTGCCAGCAGCGCCAGGCTGACAGCCGAAGCTTTCTTT,CASSARLTAEAFF
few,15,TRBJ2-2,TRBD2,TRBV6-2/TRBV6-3,TGTGCCAGCAGACGGACTAGCGGAGGATCCGGGGAGCTGTTTTTT,CASRRTSGGSGELFF
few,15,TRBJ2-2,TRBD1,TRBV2,TGTGCCAGCACGAGGACAGGGACGAACACCGGGGAGCTGTTTTTT,CASTRTGTNTGELFF
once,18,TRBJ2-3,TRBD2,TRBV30,TGTGCCTTGTCGGGCCTCGTGCCGGCGGGGGGGGACACAGATACGCAGTATTTT,CALSGLVPAGGDTDTQYF
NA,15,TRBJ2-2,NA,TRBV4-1,TGCGCCAGCAGCCAAAACGTGGCGAACACCGGGGAGCTGTTTTTT,CASSQNVANTGELFF
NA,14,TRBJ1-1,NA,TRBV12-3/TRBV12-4,TGTGCCAGCAGTTTTCAGGGGATGAACACTGAAGCTTTCTTT,CASSFQGMNTEAFF
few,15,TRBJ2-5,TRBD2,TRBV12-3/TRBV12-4,TGTGCCAGCAGCTGGACTAGCGGGGGCGGTGAGACCCAGTACTTC,CASSWTSGGGETQYF
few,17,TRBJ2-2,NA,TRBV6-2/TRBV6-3,TGTGCCAGCAGTTACGCTCGGGGGCAGTTAGTCACCGGGGAGCTGTTTTTT,CASSYARGQLVTGELFF
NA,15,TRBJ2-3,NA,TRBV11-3,TGTGCCAGCAGCTTCCGGGGGTACCTAACAGATACGCAGTATTTT,CASSFRGYLTDTQYF
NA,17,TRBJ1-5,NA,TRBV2,TGTGCCAGCAGTGATCGTAGTGCCTCCTATAGCAATCAGCCCCAGCATTTT,CASSDRSASYSNQPQHF
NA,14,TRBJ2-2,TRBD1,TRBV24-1,TGTGCCACCCAAGGGACAGGGGGCTTCGGGGAGCTGTTTTTT,CATQGTGGFGELFF